The 14 T cell receptor beta chains in this list originate from one sample, sequenced in a study of blood T cells in healthy people across ages. A second about 6 to 12 cycle PCR used barcoded and J-beta primers. TCRdb redid the calling of the 5' RACE reads with MiXCR, one entry per CDR3 protein. The sample includes some 890,000 distinct CDR3 sequences, around 29% of them seen just once. In addition, the sample was reused for a study of T cells of mothers and their children.

Sample: blood. The receptors were sampled from a woman aged 40 to 50 in good health.

The rearrangement links TRBV5-1 to TRBJ1-2; D unresolved. Germline V gene lookup returns CDR1 SGHRS and CDR2 YFSETQ. The CDR3 consists of 14 residues. V lost 0 bases to trimming and J lost 3 bases, with 9 bases between them. DNA for the CDR3: TGCGCCAGCAGCTTGGGTGACTTCGACTATGGCTACACCTTC. Protein: CASSLGDFDYGYTF.

CDR3 nucleotide sequence: TGCGCCAGCAGCGTGGGACAGACGCGCTATGGCTACACCTTC. Its protein product is CASSVGQTRYGYTF. The V and J genes are TRBV5-1 and TRBJ1-2, with 7 bases fitting TRBD1. Germline lookup yields CDR1 SGHRS and CDR2 YFSETQ. J was trimmed by 4 bases and V by 4 bases; bases with no gene match: 7. The CDR3 runs 14 residues.

This sequence joins TRBV15 and TRBJ2-3, with D possibly being TRBD1 or TRBD2 (5 bases each). V shed 1 base and J shed 5 bases, with 13 bases lying between them. The V gene's germline CDR1 is LNHNV and CDR2 YYDKDF (reference sequence). The CDR3 runs to 15 residues. CDR3 sequence (DNA): TGTGCCACCAGCAGAGCTGGGACCGGCTTAGATACGCAGTATTTT. Its protein is CATSRAGTGLDTQYF. Supplemented by reference TRBV15 and TRBJ2-3, the full variable domain reads DAMVIQNPRYQVTQFGKPVTLSCSQTLNHNVMYWYQQKSSQAPKLLFHYYDKDFNNEADTPDNFQSRRPNTSFCFLDIRSPGLGDTAMYLCATSRAGTGLDTQYFGPGTRLTVL.

The chain uses TRBV29-1 and TRBJ1-1; D is unclear. V was pared by 4 bases and J by 1 base, with 7 bases between. The germline V gene encodes CDR1 SQVTM and CDR2 ANQGSEA. This CDR3 has 12 amino acids. CDR3 protein: CSVARPNTEAFF. CDR3 bases: TGCAGCGTTGCTCGTCCGAACACTGAAGCTTTCTTT. Full variable domain (missing parts from reference TRBV29-1 and TRBJ1-1): SAVISQKPSRDICQRGTSLTIQCQVDSQVTMMFWYRQQPGQSLTLIATANQGSEATYESGFVIDKFPISRPNLTFSTLTVSNMSPEDSSIYLCSVARPNTEAFFGQGTRLTVV.

This clonotype was detected ten times or more. The chain's CDR3 is CASRKDDRRYEQYF. CDR3 DNA sequence: TGTGCCAGCAGAAAAGATGACAGGCGGTACGAGCAGTACTTC. V gene TRBV21-1 combines with J gene TRBJ2-7; the listed D gene, TRBD1, was not tested against the DNA. TRBV21-1 is annotated as a pseudogene. The CDR3 loop spans 14 amino acids.

This clonotype was picked up a small number of times. The V call is TRBV24-1, the J call TRBJ2-2; 11 nucleotides align to TRBD1. Germline V gene data show CDR1 as KGHDR and CDR2 as SFDVKD. The CDR3 runs to 15 residues. J was trimmed by 6 bases and V by 5 bases; bases with no gene match: 4. CDR3 loop: CATSVPGQGAGELFF. In nucleotides, the CDR3 is TGTGCCACCAGTGTTCCGGGACAGGGGGCCGGGGAGCTGTTTTTT.

The V call is TRBV7-6, the J call TRBJ2-1; either TRBD1 or TRBD2 may fit D (7 bases each). CDR3 length: 16 residues. Germline lookup yields CDR1 SGHVS and CDR2 FNYEAQ. V lost 5 bases to trimming and J lost 3 bases, with 17 bases between them. CDR3 sequence (DNA): TGTGCCAGCAGCGAGGGGGCTAGCGGAAACTACAATGAGCAGTTCTTC. This gives the protein CASSEGASGNYNEQFF.

V and J are TRBV4-1 and TRBJ1-2, with 9 nucleotides matching TRBD1. V shed 4 bases and J 3 bases; nucleotides not matched to a gene: 6. Germline-derived CDR1 and CDR2 are MGHRA and YSYEKL. CDR3 length: 15 amino acids. The CDR3 DNA reads as TGCGCCAGCAGCCTACCCGGGACAGGGCACTATGGCTACACCTTC. It is translated as CASSLPGTGHYGYTF.

Here the CDR3 DNA reads TGCAGTGGTGGTTCGAGCGGGGGGGCGGCGGAGACCCAGTACTTC. Encoded protein: CSGGSSGGAAETQYF. The V and J genes are TRBV20-1 and TRBJ2-4, with 10 bases matching TRBD2. The DNA end is more similar to TRBJ2-5, so the J call may be wrong. This CDR3 spans 15 amino acids. The germline CDR1 and CDR2 sequences are DFQATT and SNEGSKA (reference sequence).

This clonotype was seen repeatedly, ten times or more. The chain combines TRBV7-2 with TRBJ2-1, with 12 bases identical to TRBD2. There are 17 residues in the CDR3. Germline-derived CDR1 and CDR2 are SGHTA and FQGNSA. Germline trimming cut 0 bases from V and 9 bases from J; bases unmatched to any gene: 9. CDR3 amino acids: CASSLAGLAGGPSEQFF. The CDR3 region has the DNA TGTGCCAGCAGCTTAGCGGGGCTAGCGGGGGGGCCGAGTGAGCAGTTCTTC.

This clonotype was detected only a few times. One end of the junction varies from germline; a read error may be responsible. This rearrangement joins TRBV5-1 to TRBJ2-7; the match to TRBD2 covers 7 bases. CDR1 is SGHRS, CDR2 YFSETQ, per germline. CDR3 size: 16 residues. In DNA form, the CDR3 reads TGCGCCAGCAGCCCAATGGGAGGGGCGACCTCCTACGGGCAGTACTTC. Its translation is CASSPMGGATSYGQYF.

The chain has TRBV14 and TRBJ1-6; D not certain. Trimming removed 2 bases at V and 6 bases at J, with 11 bases between. Germline V lookup: CDR1 SGHDN, CDR2 FVKESK. This CDR3 spans 15 amino acids. This chain's CDR3 is CASSQSQLINSPLHF. DNA for the CDR3: TGTGCCAGCAGCCAAAGCCAGCTAATTAATTCACCCCTCCACTTT.

This clonotype appeared once. The V and J genes are TRBV20-1 and TRBJ1-3, with D maybe TRBD1 (6 bases). The CDR3 runs to 14 residues. V dropped 0 bases and J dropped 3 bases, with 9 bases sitting between them. Looked up from germline, CDR1 is DFQATT and CDR2 is SNEGSKA (reference sequence). CDR3: CSAREGASGNTIYF. CDR3 coding DNA: TGCAGTGCTAGAGAGGGGGCGAGTGGAAACACCATATATTTT.

The chain uses TRBV29-1 and TRBJ2-1; D call uncertain. This CDR3 region has 10 residues. The V gene lost 4 bases and the J gene lost 9 bases, with 7 bases spanning the gap. Germline V CDR1 and CDR2: SQVTM, ANQGSEA. CDR3 nucleotides: TGCAGCGTTGTTCACAGTGAGCAGTTCTTC. Amino acids: CSVVHSEQFF.